Sequencing of this TCR beta chain was carried out in a study of blood T cell repertoires in COVID-19. Profiled with immunoSEQ multiplex PCR; TCRdb holds only in-frame clones, not every one. The table has some 70,000 clones, 65% to 85% seen once; the top ten hold roughly 1.9%. This receptor was identified in a woman aged 60-75 years with acute or convalescent COVID-19. The sequenced material came from peripheral blood.

CDR3 sequence: CASSPRSGLEGYNEQFF. The CDR3 nucleotides read TGTGCCAGCAGCCCACGCTCCGGACTGGAGGGCTACAATGAGCAGTTCTTC. The chain joins TRBV21-1 to TRBJ2-1; TRBD2, the table's D call, was not compared with the DNA. TRBV21-1 is a pseudogene. The length of the CDR3 is 17 residues.